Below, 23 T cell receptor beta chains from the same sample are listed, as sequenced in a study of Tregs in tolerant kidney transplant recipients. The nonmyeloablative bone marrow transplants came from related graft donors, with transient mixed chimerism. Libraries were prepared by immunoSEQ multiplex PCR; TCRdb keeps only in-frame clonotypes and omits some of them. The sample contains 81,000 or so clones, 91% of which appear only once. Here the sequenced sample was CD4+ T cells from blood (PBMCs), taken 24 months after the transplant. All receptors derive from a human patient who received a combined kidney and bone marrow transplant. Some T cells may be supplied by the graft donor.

CDR3 region: CASSLGSSGAAGELFF. The CDR3 DNA follows: TGTGCCAGCAGCTTAGGATCTAGCGGGGCCGCGGGGGAGCTGTTTTTT. V and J are TRBV7-9 and TRBJ2-2; TRBD2 matches 9 bases. This CDR3 has 16 residues. The germline gives CDR1 SEHNR, CDR2 FQNEAQ (reference sequence). V lost 1 base, J lost 8 bases, and 8 bases stayed unmatched.

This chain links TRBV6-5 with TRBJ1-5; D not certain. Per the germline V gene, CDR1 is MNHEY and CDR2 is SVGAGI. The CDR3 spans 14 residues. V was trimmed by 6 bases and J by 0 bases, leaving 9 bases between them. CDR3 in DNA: TGTGCCAGCAGATCAACTTATAGCAATCAGCCCCAGCATTTT. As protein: CASRSTYSNQPQHF.

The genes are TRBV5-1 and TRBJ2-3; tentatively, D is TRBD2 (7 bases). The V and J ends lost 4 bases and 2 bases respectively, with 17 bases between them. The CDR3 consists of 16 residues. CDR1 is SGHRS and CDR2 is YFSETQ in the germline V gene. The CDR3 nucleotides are TGCGCCAGCAGCCCGGGGGCTAGCGGTGACACAGATACGCAGTATTTT. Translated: CASSPGASGDTDTQYF.

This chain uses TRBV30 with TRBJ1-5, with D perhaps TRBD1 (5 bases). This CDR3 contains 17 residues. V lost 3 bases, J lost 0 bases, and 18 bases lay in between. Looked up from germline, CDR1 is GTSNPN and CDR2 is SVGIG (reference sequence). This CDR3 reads CAWSAPRAGYSNQPQHF. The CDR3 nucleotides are TGTGCCTGGAGCGCACCGAGAGCAGGGTATAGCAATCAGCCCCAGCATTTT.

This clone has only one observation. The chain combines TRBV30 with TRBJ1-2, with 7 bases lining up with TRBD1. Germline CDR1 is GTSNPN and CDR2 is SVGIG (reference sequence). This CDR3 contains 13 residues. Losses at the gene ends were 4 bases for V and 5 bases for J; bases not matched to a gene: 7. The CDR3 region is CAWTLTGDYGYTF. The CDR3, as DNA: TGTGCCTGGACCCTCACAGGGGATTATGGCTACACCTTC.

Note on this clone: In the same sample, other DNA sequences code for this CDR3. The CDR3 DNA reads TGTGCCAGCAGCTCCCTGATTTACTCCTCCTATAATTCACCCCTCCACTTT. Amino acids: CASSSLIYSSYNSPLHF. The V call is TRBV7-2, the J call TRBJ1-6; D remains ambiguous. The germline gives CDR1 SGHTA, CDR2 FQGNSA. There are 17 residues in the CDR3. The V end was cut by 4 bases, the J end by 0 bases, with 13 bases between.

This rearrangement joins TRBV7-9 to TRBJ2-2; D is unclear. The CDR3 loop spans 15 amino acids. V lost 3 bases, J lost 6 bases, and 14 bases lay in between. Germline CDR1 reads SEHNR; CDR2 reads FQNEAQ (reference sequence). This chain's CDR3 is CASSFVAKRPGELFF. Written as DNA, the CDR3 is TGTGCCAGCAGCTTCGTAGCCAAAAGACCCGGGGAGCTGTTTTTT. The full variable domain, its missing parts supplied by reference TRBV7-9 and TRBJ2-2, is DTGVSQNPRHKITKRGQNVTFRCDPISEHNRLYWYRQTLGQGPEFLTYFQNEAQLEKSRLLSDRFSAERPKGSFSTLEIQRTEQGDSAMYLCASSFVAKRPGELFFGEGSRLTVL.

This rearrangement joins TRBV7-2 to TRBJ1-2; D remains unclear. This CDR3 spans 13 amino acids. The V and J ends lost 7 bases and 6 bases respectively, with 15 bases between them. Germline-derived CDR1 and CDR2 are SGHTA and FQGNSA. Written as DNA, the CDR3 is TGTGCCAGCACTATGGCGGGAAGGAATGGCTACACCTTC. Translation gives CASTMAGRNGYTF.

In DNA form, the CDR3 reads TGCGCCAGCAGCCAGGGTCCCGAGAGCTCCTACAATGAGCAGTTCTTC. Protein product: CASSQGPESSYNEQFF. This chain uses TRBV5-1 with TRBJ2-1; the D gene is possibly TRBD1 (5 bases). The V end lost 4 bases, the J end lost 0 bases, and 14 bases lay between the germline ends. CDR1 SGHRS and CDR2 YFSETQ come from the germline V gene. This CDR3 comprises 16 residues.

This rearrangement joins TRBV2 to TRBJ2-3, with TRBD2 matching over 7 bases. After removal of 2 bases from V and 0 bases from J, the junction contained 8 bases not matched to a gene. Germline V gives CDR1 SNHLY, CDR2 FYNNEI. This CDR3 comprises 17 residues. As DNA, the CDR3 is TGTGCCAGCAGTGAAATACGGCGGGGGTTCAGCACAGATACGCAGTATTTT. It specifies CASSEIRRGFSTDTQYF.

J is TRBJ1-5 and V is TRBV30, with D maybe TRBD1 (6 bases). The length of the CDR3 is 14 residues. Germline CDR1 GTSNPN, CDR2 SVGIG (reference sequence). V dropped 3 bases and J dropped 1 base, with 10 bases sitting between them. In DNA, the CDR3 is TGTGCCTGGAGAAGGGGGTCGAGCAATCAGCCCCAGCATTTT. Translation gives CAWRRGSSNQPQHF.

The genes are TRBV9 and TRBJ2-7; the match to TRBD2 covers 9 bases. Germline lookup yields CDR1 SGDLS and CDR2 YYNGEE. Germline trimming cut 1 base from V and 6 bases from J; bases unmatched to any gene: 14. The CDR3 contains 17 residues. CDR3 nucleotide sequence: TGTGCCAGCAGCGTATCCCCCTCTTATAGCGGGGGTCTCGAGCAGTACTTC. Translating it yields CASSVSPSYSGGLEQYF.

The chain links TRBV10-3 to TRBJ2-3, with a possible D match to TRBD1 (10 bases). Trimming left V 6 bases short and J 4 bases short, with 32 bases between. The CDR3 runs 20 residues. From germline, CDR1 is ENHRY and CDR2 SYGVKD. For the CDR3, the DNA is TGTGCCATCAGCACGACCGGGACAGGGGATCCTAGCGGGATGTCAGATACGCAGTATTTT. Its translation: CAISTTGTGDPSGMSDTQYF.

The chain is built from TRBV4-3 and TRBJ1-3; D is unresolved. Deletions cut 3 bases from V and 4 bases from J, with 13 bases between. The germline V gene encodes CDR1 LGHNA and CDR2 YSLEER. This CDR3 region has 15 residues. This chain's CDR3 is CASSHRSGSGNTIYF. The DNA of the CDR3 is TGCGCCAGCAGCCACAGATCGGGGTCGGGAAACACCATATATTTT.

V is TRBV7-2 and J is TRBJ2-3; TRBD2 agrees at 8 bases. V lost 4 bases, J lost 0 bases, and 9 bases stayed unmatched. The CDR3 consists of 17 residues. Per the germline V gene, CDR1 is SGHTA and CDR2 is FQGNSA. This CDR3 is CASSSRRGDISTDTQYF. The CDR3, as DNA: TGTGCCAGCAGCTCACGGCGGGGGGACATTAGCACAGATACGCAGTATTTT.

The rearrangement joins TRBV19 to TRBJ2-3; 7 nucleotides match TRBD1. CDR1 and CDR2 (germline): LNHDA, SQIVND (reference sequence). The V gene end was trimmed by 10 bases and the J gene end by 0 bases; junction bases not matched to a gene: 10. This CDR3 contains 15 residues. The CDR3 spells CAIRATGRSTDTQYF. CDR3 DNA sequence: TGTGCCATCCGAGCGACAGGGAGAAGCACAGATACGCAGTATTTT. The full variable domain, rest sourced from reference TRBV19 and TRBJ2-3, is DGGITQSPKYLFRKEGQNVTLSCEQNLNHDAMYWYRQDPGQGLRLIYYSQIVNDFQKGDIAEGYSVSREKKESFPLTVTSAQKNPTAFYLCAIRATGRSTDTQYFGPGTRLTVL.

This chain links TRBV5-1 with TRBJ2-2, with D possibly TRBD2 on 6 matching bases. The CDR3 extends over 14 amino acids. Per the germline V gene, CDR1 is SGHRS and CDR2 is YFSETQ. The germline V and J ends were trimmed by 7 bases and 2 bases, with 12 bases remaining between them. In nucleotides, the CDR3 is TGCGCCAGCGGTCGGGAGATAAACACCGGGGAGCTGTTTTTT. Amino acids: CASGREINTGELFF.

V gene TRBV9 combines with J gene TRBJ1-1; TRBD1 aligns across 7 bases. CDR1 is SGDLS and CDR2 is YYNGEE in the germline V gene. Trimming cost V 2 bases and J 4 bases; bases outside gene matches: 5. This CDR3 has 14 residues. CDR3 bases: TGTGCCAGCAGCGTTTTACAGGGGTCCACTGAAGCTTTCTTT. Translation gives CASSVLQGSTEAFF.

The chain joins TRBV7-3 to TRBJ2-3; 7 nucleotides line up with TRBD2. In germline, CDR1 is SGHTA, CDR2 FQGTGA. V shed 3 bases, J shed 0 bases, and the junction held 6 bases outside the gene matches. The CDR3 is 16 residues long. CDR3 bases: TGTGCCAGCAGCTTTCCGCTAGCGGCTAGCACAGATACGCAGTATTTT. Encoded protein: CASSFPLAASTDTQYF.

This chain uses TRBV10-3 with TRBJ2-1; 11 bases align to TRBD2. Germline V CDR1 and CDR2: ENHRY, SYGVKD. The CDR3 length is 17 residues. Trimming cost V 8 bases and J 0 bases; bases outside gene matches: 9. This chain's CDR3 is CAISGPSGGSSYNEQFF. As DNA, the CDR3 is TGTGCCATCTCGGGGCCTAGCGGGGGGAGCTCCTACAATGAGCAGTTCTTC.

The CDR3, as DNA: TGCAGCGTTGCGCGGAGCGGGAGTCCCAAAAACATTCAGTACTTC. It yields the protein CSVARSGSPKNIQYF. The chain combines TRBV29-1 with TRBJ2-4; 8 bases line up with TRBD2. V lost 4 bases to trimming and J lost 2 bases; unmatched junction nucleotides: 7. The CDR3 covers 15 residues. Germline lookup yields CDR1 SQVTM and CDR2 ANQGSEA.

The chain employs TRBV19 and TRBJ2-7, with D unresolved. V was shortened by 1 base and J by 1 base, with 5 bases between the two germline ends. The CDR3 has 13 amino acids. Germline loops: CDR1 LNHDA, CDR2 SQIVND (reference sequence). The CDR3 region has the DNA TGTGCCAGTAGTATAGCCCCATCCTACGAGCAGTACTTC. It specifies CASSIAPSYEQYF.

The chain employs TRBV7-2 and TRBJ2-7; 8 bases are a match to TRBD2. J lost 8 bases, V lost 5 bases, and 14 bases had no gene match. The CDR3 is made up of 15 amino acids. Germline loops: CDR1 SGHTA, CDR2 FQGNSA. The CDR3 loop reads CASSTNSGESYKQYF. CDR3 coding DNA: TGTGCCAGCAGCACAAATAGCGGGGAGAGTTACAAGCAGTACTTC.